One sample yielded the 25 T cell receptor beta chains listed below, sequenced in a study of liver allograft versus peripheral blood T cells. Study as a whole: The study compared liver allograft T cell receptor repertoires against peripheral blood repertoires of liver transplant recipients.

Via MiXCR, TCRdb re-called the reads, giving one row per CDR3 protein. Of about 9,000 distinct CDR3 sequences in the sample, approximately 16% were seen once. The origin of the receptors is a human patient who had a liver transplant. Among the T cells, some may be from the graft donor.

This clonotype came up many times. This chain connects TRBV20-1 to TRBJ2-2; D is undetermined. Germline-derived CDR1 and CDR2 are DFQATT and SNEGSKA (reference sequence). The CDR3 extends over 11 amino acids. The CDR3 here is CSAWWAGELFF. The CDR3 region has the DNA TGCAGCGCGTGGTGGGCCGGGGAGCTGTTTTTT.

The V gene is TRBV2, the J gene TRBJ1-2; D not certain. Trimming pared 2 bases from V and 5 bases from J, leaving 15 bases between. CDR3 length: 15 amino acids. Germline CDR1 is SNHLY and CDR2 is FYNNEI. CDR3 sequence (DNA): TGTGCCAGCAGTGAAAGTTGGCAGACCGTTTATGGCTACACCTTC. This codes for CASSESWQTVYGYTF.

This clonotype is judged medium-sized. The CDR3 nucleotides are TGTGCCAGCAGTAGTCCTACGCGGGGGATTGAAGCTTTCTTT. It encodes CASSSPTRGIEAFF. J is TRBJ1-1 and V is TRBV6-5; D is possibly TRBD1 (5 bases). Looked up from germline, CDR1 is MNHEY and CDR2 is SVGAGI. Trimming stripped 5 bases from V and 7 bases from J, with 17 bases between. This CDR3 comprises 14 residues.

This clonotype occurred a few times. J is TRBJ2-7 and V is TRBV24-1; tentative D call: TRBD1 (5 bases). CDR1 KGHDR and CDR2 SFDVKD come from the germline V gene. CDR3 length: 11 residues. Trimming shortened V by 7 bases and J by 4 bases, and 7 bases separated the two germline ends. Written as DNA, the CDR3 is TGTGCCACCAGCACAGGTTACGAGCAGTACTTC. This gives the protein CATSTGYEQYF.

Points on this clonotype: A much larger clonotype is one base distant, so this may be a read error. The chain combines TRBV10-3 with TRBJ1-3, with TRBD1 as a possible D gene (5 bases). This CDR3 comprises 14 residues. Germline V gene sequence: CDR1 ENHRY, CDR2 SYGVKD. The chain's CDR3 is CDISEAGSGNTIYF. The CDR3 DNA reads TGTGACATCAGTGAAGCAGGGTCAGGAAACACCATATATTTT.

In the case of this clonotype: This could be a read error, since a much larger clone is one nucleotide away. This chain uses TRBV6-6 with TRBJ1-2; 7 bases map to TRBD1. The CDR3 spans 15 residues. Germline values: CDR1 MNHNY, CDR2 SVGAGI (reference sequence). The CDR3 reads CASSSVQGEGYGYAF. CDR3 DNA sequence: TGTGCCAGCAGTTCCGTCCAGGGGGAGGGCTATGGCTACGCCTTC.

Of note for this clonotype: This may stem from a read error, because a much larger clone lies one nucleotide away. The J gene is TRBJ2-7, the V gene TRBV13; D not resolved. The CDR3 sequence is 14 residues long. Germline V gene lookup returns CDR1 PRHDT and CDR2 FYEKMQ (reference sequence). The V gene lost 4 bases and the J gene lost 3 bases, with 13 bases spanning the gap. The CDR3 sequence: CASSSNGNDYEQYF. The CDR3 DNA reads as TGTGCCAGCAGCTCTAATGGCAACGACTACGAGCAGTACTTC.

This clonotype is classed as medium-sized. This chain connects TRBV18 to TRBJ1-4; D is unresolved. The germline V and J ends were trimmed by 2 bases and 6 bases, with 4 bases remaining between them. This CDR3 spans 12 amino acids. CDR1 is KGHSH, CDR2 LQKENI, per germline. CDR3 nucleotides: TGTGCCAGCTCACCAGGGGATGAAAAACTGTTTTTT. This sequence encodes CASSPGDEKLFF.

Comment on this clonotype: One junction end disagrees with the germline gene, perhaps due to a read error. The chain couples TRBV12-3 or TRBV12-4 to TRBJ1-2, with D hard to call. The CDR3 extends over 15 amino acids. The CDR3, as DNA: TGTGTCAGCAGTTCCCGGGAAGGGTACCCATATGGCTACACCTTC. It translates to CVSSSREGYPYGYTF.

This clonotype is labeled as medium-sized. As DNA, the CDR3 is TGTGCCACCAGCAGGCTGACTAGCGGGAGGTTAGAGACCCAGTACTTC. Translating it yields CATSRLTSGRLETQYF. V is TRBV15 and J is TRBJ2-5, with 13 bases matching TRBD2. The CDR3 is 16 amino acids. CDR1 is LNHNV and CDR2 is YYDKDF in the germline V gene (reference sequence). After removal of 3 bases from V and 4 bases from J, the junction contained 5 bases not matched to a gene. Drawing the rest from reference TRBV15 and TRBJ2-5, the complete variable domain is DAMVIQNPRYQVTQFGKPVTLSCSQTLNHNVMYWYQQKSSQAPKLLFHYYDKDFNNEADTPDNFQSRRPNTSFCFLDIRSPGLGDTAMYLCATSRLTSGRLETQYFGPGTRLLVL.

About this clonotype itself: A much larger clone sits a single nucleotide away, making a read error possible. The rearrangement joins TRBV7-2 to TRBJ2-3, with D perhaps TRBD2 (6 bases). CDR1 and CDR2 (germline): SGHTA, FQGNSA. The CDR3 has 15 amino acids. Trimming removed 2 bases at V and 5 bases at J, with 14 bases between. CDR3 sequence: CTSSLMGLAVDTQYF. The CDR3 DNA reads TGTACCAGCAGCTTAATGGGGTTAGCGGTAGATACGCAGTATTTT.

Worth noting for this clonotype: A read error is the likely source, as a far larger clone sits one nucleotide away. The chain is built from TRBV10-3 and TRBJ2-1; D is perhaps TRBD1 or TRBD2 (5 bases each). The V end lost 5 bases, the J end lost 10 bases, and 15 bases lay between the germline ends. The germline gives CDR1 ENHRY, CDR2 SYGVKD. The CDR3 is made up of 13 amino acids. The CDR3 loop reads CAISRDGRYEQFF. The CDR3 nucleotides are TGTGCCATCAGTCGGGACGGACGCTACGAGCAGTTCTTC.

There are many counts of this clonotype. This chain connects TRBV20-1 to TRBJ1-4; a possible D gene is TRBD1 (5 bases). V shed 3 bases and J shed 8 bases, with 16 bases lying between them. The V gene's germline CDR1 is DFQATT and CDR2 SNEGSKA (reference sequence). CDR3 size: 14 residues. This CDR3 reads CSARAGTLAEKLFF. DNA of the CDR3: TGCAGTGCTAGGGCCGGGACTTTGGCAGAAAAACTGTTTTTT.

This chain's CDR3 is CSARLVSWNTEAFF. The CDR3 DNA is TGCAGTGCTAGATTAGTCAGTTGGAACACTGAAGCTTTCTTT. The chain joins TRBV20-1 to TRBJ1-1; D unclear. The CDR3 is 14 residues long. In germline, CDR1 is DFQATT, CDR2 SNEGSKA (reference sequence). Trimming pared 2 bases from V and 1 base from J, leaving 11 bases between.

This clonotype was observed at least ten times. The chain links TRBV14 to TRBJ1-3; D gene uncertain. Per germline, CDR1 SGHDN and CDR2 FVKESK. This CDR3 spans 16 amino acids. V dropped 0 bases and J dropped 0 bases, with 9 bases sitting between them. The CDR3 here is CASSQDRPVSGNTIYF. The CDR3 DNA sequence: TGTGCCAGCAGCCAAGACCGCCCCGTCTCTGGAAACACCATATATTTT. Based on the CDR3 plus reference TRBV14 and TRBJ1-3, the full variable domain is EAGVTQFPSHSVIEKGQTVTLRCDPISGHDNLYWYRRVMGKEIKFLLHFVKESKQDESGMPNNRFLAERTGGTYSTLKVQPAELEDSGVYFCASSQDRPVSGNTIYFGEGSWLTVV.

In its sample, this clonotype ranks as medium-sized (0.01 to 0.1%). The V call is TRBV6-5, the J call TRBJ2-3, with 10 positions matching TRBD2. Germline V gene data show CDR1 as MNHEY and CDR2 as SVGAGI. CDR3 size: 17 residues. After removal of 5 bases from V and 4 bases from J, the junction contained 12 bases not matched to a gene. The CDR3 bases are TGTGCCAGCAGTCCGACTCGGCTAGCGGGGGTTTCAGATACGCAGTATTTT. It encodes CASSPTRLAGVSDTQYF.

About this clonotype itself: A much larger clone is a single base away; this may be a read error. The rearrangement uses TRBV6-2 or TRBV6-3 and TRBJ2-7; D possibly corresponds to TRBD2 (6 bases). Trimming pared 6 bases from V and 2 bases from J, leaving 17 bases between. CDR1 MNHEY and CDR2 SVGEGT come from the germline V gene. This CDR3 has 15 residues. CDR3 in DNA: TGTGCCAGCAGGCCCCGGGAAGTAGCGGCCTACGAGCAGTACTTC. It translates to CASRPREVAAYEQYF.

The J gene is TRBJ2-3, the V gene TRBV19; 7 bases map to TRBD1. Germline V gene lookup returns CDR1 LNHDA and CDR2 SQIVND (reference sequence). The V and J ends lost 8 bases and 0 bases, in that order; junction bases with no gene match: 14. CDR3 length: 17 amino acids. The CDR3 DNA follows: TGTGCCAGTGGAGGCCGGGACAGCGGCTCTAGCACAGATACGCAGTATTTT. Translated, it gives CASGGRDSGSSTDTQYF.

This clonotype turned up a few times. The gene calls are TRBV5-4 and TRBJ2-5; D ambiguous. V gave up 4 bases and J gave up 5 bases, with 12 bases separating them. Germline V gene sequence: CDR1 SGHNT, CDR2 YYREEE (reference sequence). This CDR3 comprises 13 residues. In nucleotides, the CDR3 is TGTGCCAGCAGCCCTCCACCGTGGGAGACCCAGTACTTC. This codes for CASSPPPWETQYF.

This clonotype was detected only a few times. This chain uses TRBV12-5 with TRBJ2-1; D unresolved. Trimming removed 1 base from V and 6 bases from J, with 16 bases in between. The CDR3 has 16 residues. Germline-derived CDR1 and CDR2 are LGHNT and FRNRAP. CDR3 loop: CASGLGREYIGNEQFF. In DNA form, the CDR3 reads TGTGCTAGTGGTTTGGGAAGAGAGTATATAGGCAATGAGCAGTTCTTC.

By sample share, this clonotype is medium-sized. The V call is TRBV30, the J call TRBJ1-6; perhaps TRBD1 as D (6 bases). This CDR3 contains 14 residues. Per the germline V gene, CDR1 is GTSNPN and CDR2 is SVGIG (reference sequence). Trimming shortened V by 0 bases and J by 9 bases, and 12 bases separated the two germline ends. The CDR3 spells CAWSVLGGASPLHF. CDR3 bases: TGTGCCTGGAGTGTACTGGGGGGCGCTTCACCCCTCCACTTT.

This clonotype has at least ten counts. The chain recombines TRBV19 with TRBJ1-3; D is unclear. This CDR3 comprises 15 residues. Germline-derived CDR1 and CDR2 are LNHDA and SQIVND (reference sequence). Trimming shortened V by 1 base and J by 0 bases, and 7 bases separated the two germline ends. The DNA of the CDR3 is TGTGCCAGTAGTATAGGCCAGGCCTCTGGAAACACCATATATTTT. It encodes CASSIGQASGNTIYF.

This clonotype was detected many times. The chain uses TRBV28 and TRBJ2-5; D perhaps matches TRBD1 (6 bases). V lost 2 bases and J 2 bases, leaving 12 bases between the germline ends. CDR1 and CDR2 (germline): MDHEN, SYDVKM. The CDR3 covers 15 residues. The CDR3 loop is CASSLRGSGQETQYF. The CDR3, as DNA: TGTGCCAGCAGTTTAAGGGGGTCGGGGCAAGAGACCCAGTACTTC.

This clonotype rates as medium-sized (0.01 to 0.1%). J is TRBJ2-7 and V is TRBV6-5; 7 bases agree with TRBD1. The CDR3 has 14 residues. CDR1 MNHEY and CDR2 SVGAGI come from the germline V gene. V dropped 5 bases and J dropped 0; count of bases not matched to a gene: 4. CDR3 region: CASSTRQGSYEQYF. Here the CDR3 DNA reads TGTGCCAGCAGTACAAGACAGGGCTCCTACGAGCAGTACTTC.

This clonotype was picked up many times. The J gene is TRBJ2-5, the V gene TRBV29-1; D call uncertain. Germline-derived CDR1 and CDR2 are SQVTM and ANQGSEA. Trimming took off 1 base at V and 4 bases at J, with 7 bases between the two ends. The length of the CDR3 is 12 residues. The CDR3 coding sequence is TGCAGCGTTGAAGGGGTCGGAGAGACCCAGTACTTC. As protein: CSVEGVGETQYF.